Here is one TCR beta chain with its context. These data belong to a study of cytomegalovirus exposure and HLA in healthy donors. Assay used: immunoSEQ multiplex PCR; TCRdb lists only in-frame clones, some missing. Of over 150,000 clones listed, approximately 89% were seen once; the top ten hold about a tenth. The CDR3 loop spans 18 amino acids. V lost 4 bases, J lost 7 bases, and 15 bases stayed unmatched. CDR1 and CDR2 from the germline V gene are GTSNPN and SVGIG (reference sequence). The receptor was derived from a woman younger than 30 in good health and CMV-seropositive. The chain recombines TRBV30 with TRBJ2-2; 13 positions agree with TRBD2. The specimen was PBMCs. In nucleotides, the CDR3 is TGTGCCTGGAAACCGGGACTAGCGGGATGGAGGGCCGTCGGGGAGCTGTTTTTT. Translation gives CAWKPGLAGWRAVGELFF. The full variable domain, in which reference TRBV30 and TRBJ2-2 provide the parts outside the CDR3, is SQTIHQWPATLVQPVGSPLSLECTVEGTSNPNLYWYRQAAGRGLQLLFYSVGIGQISSEVPQNLSASRPQDRQFILSSKKLLLSDSGFYLCAWKPGLAGWRAVGELFFGEGSRLTVL.